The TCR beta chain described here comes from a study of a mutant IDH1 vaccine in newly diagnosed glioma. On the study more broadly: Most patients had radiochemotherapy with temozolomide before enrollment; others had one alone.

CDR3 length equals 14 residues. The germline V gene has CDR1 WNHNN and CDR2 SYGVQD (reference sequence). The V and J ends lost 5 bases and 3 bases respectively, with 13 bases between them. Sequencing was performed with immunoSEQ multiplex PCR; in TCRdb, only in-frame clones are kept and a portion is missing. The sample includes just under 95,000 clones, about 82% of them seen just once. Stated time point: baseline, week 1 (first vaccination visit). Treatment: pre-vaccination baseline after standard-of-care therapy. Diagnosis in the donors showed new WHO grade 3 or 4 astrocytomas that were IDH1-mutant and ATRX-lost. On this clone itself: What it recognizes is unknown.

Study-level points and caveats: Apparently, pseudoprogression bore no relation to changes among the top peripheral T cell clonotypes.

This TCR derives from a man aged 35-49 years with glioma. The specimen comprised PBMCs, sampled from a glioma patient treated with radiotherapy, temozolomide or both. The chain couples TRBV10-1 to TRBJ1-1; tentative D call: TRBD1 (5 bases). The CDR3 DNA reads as TGCGCCAGCAGTCCCCCGGGCAGGGACACTGAAGCTTTCTTT. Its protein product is CASSPPGRDTEAFF.